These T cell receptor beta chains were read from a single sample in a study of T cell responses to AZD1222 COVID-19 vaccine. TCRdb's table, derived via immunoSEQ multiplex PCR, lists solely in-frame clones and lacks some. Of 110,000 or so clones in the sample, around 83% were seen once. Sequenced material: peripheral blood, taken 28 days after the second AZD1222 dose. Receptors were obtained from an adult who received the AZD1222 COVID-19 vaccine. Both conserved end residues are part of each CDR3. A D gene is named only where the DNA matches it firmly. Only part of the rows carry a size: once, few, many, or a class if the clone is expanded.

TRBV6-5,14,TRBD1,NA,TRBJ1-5,CASRTGGAAQPQHF,TGTGCCAGCAGGACAGGGGGCGCAGCCCAGCCCCAGCATTTT
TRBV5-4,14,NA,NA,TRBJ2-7,CASSFGGRSYEQYF,TGTGCCAGCAGCTTTGGAGGGCGATCCTACGAGCAGTACTTC
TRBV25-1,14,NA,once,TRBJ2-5,CASSDKAGSETQYF,TGTGCCAGCAGTGATAAGGCAGGGTCAGAGACCCAGTACTTC
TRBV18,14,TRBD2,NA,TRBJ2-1,CASSLRTSGDEQFF,TGTGCCAGCTCACTTAGGACTAGCGGGGATGAGCAGTTCTTC
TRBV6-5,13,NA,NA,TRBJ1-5,CASRPALSQPQHF,TGTGCCAGCAGACCCGCCCTAAGTCAGCCCCAGCATTTT
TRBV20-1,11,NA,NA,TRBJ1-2,CSARWNYGYTF,TGCAGTGCTAGATGGAATTATGGCTACACCTTC
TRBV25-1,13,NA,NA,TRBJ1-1,CASSDNRNTEAFF,TGTGCCAGCTCGGACAACCGGAACACTGAAGCTTTCTTT
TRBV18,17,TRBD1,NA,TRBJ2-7,CASSLLNLGQAYYEQYF,TGTGCCAGCTCACTATTAAACCTCGGACAGGCCTACTACGAGCAGTACTTC
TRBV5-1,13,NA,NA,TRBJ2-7,CASSLSGPYEQYF,TGCGCCAGCAGCTTGAGCGGCCCATACGAGCAGTACTTC
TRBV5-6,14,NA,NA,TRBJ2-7,CASSLVTEAYEQYF,TGTGCCAGCAGCTTGGTAACAGAAGCCTACGAGCAGTACTTC
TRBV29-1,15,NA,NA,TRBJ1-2,CSVEGGAGERGGYTF,TGCAGCGTTGAAGGTGGAGCAGGGGAGCGAGGCGGCTACACCTTC
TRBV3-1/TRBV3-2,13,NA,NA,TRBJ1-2,CASSQDRAGGYTF,TGTGCCAGCAGCCAAGATCGGGCAGGTGGCTACACCTTC
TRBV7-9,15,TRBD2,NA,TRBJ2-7,CASSLSSGGFHEQYF,TGTGCCAGCAGCCTCTCTAGCGGGGGGTTCCACGAGCAGTACTTC